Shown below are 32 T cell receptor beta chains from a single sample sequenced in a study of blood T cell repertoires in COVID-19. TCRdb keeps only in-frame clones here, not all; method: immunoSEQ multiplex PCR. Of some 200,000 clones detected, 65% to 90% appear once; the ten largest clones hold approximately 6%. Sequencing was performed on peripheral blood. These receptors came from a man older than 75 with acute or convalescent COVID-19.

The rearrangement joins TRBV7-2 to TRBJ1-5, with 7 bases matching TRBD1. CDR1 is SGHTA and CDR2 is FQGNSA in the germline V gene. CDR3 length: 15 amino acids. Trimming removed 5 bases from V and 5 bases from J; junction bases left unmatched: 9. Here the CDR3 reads CASSRRQGGDQPQHF. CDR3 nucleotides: TGTGCCAGCAGCCGCAGGCAGGGGGGCGATCAGCCCCAGCATTTT. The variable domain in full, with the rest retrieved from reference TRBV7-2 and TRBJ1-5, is GAGVSQSPSNKVTEKGKDVELRCDPISGHTALYWYRQSLGQGLEFLIYFQGNSAPDKSGLPSDRFSAERTGGSVSTLTIQRTQQEDSAVYLCASSRRQGGDQPQHFGDGTRLSIL.

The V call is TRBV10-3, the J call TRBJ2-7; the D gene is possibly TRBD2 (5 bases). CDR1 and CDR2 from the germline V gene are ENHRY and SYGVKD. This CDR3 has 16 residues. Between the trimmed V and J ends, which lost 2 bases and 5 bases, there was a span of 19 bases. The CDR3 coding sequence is TGTGCCATCAGTGAGCGCCAGATGGAAACCGGGGACGAGCAGTACGTC. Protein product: CAISERQMETGDEQYV.

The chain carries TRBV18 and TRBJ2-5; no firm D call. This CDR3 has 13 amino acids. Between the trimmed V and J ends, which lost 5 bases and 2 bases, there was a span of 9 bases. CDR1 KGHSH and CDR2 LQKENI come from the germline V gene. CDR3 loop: CASSSIRQETQYF. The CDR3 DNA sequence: TGTGCCAGCTCATCTATCAGGCAAGAGACCCAGTACTTC.

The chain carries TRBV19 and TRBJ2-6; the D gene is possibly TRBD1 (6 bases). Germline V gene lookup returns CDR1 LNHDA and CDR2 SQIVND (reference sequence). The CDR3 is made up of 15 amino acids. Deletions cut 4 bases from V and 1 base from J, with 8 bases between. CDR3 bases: TGTGCCAGTAGTAGTACAGGGTCTGGGGCCAACGTCCTGACTTTC. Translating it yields CASSSTGSGANVLTF.

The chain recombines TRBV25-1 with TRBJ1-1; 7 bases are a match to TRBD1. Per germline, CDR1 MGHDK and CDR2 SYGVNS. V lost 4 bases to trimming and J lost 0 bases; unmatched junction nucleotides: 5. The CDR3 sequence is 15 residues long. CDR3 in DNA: TGTGCCAGCAGTGTAAGGGACAGCATGAACACTGAAGCTTTCTTT. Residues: CASSVRDSMNTEAFF.

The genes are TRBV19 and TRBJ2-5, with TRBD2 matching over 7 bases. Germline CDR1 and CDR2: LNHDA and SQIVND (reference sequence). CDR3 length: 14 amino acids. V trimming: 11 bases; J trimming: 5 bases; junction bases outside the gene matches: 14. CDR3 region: CAVGDYFRSETQYF. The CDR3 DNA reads TGTGCCGTGGGGGACTATTTTAGGTCGGAGACCCAGTACTTC.

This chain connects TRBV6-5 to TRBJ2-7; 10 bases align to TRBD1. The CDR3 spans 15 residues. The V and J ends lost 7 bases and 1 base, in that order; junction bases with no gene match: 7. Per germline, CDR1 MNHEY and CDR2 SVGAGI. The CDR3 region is CASTPRQGASYEQYF. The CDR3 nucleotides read TGTGCCAGCACCCCACGACAGGGGGCTTCCTACGAGCAGTACTTC.

The CDR3 DNA reads TGTGCCAGCAGTTTCGGGGGGAGTCCTAATCAGCCCCAGCATTTT. Residues: CASSFGGSPNQPQHF. The rearrangement links TRBV27 to TRBJ1-5; possible D gene TRBD1, 5 bases. This CDR3 spans 15 amino acids. V was clipped by 3 bases and J by 4 bases, with 13 bases between them. Germline CDR1 MNHEY, CDR2 SMNVEV (reference sequence).

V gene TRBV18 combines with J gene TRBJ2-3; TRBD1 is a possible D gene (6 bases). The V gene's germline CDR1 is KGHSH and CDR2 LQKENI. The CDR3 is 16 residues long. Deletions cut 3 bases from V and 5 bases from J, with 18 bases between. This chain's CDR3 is CASSPPRTGMGDTQYF. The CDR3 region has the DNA TGTGCCAGCTCACCCCCCCGAACAGGGATGGGAGATACGCAGTATTTT.

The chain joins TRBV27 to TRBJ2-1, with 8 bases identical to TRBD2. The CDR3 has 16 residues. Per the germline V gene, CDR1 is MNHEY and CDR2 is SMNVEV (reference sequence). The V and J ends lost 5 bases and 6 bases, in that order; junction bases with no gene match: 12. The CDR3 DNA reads TGTGCCAGCAGTCCCCTCGACGGGAGGGCCGGCAATGAGCAGTTCTTC. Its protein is CASSPLDGRAGNEQFF.

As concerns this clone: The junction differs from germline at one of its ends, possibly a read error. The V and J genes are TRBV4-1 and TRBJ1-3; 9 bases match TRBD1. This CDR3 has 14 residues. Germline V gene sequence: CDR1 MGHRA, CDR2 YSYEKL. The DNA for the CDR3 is TGCGCCAGCAGCCAGGGCTCCGGGGACAGGGTCCCGAAATTT. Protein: CASSQGSGDRVPKF.

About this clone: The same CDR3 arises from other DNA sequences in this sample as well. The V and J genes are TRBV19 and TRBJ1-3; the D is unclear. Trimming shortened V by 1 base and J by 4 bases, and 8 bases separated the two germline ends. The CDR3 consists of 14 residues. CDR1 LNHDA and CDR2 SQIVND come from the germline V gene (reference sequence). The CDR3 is CASSIGASGNTIYF. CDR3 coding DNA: TGTGCCAGTAGTATAGGGGCTTCGGGAAACACCATATATTTT.

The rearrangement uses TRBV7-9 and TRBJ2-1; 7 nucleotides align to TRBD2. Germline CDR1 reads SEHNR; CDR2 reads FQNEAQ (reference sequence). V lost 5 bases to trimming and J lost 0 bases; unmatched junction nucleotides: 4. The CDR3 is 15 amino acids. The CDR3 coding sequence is TGTGCCAGCAGCCCCAAGCGGGACTCCTACAATGAGCAGTTCTTC. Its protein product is CASSPKRDSYNEQFF.

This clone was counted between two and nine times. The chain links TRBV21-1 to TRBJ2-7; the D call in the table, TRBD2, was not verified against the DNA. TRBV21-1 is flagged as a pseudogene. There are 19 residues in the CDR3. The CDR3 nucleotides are TGTGCCAGCAGCAAAGTCGGGACTAGCGGACTAAGGAGCTCCTACGAGCAGTACGTC. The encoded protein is CASSKVGTSGLRSSYEQYV.

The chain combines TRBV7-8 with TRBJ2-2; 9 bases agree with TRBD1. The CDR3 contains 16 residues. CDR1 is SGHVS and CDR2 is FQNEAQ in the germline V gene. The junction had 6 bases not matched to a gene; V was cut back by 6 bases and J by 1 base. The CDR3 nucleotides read TGTGCCAGCAGACCCGGACAGGGGCGGAACACCGGGGAGCTGTTTTTT. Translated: CASRPGQGRNTGELFF.

For the CDR3, the DNA is TGCGCCAGCAGCTTGGGGGCCTACACTGAAGCTTTCTTT. Encoded protein: CASSLGAYTEAFF. V gene TRBV5-1 combines with J gene TRBJ1-1; D ambiguous. With 0 bases removed from V and 3 bases from J, the gap between germline ends came to 6 bases. The CDR3 is 13 residues long. Germline loops: CDR1 SGHRS, CDR2 YFSETQ.

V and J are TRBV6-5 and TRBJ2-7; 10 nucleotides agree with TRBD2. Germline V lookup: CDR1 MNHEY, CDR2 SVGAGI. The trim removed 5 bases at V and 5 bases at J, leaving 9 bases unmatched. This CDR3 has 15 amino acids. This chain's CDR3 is CASSPGLANAHEQYF. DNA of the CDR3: TGTGCCAGCAGTCCGGGACTAGCGAATGCGCACGAGCAGTACTTC.

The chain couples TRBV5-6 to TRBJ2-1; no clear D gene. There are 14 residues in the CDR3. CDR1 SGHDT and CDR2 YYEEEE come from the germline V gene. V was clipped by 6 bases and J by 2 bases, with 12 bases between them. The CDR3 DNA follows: TGTGCCAGCACCTCCCGTGGAGCCTACAATGAGCAGTTCTTC. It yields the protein CASTSRGAYNEQFF.

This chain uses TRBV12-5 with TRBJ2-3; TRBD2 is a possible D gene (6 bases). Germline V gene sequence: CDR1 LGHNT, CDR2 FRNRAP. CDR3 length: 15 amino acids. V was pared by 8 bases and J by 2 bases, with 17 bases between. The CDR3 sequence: CASRSSRDFTDTQYF. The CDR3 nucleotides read TGTGCTAGTCGGAGTTCCCGGGACTTCACAGATACGCAGTATTTT.

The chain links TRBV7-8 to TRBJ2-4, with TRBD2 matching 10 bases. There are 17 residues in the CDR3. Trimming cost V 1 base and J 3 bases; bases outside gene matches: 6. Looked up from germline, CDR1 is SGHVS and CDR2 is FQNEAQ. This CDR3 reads CASSLGTSGTNKNIQYF. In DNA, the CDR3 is TGTGCCAGCAGCTTAGGGACTAGCGGAACCAACAAAAACATTCAGTACTTC. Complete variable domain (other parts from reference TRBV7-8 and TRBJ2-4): GAGVSQSPRYKVAKRGQDVALRCDPISGHVSLFWYQQALGQGPEFLTYFQNEAQLDKSGLPSDRFFAERPEGSVSTLKIQRTQQEDSAVYLCASSLGTSGTNKNIQYFGAGTRLSVL.

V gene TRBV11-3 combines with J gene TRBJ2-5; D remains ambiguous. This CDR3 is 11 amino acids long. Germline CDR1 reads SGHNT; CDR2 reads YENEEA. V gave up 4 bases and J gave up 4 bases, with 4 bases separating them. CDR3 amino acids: CASSSLETQYF. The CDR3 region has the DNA TGTGCCAGCAGCTCCTTAGAGACCCAGTACTTC.

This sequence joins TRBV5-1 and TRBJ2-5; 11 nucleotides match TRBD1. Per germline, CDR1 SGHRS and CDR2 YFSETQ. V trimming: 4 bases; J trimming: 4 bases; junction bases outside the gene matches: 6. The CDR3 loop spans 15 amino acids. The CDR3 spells CASSRDRGAGETQYF. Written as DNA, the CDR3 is TGCGCCAGCAGCCGGGACAGGGGGGCTGGAGAGACCCAGTACTTC.

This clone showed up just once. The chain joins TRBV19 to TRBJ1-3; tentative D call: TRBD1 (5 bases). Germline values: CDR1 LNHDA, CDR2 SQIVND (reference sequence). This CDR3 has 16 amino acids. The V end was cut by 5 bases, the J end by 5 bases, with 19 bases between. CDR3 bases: TGTGCCAGTAGTTCGAGGCAGGGAAGGGCACGAAACACCATATATTTT. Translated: CASSSRQGRARNTIYF.

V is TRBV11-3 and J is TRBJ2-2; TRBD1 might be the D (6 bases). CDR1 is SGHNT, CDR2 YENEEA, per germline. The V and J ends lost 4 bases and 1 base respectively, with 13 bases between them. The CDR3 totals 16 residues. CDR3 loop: CASSSAGTLNTGELFF. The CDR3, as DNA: TGTGCCAGCAGCTCAGCCGGGACACTGAACACCGGGGAGCTGTTTTTT.

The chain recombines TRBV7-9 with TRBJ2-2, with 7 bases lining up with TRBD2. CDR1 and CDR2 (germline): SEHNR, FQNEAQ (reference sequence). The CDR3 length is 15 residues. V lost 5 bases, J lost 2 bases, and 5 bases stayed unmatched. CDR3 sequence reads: CASSRAGLNTGELFF. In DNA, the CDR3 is TGTGCCAGCAGCCGAGCGGGGCTTAACACCGGGGAGCTGTTTTTT. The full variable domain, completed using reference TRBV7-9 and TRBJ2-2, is DTGVSQNPRHKITKRGQNVTFRCDPISEHNRLYWYRQTLGQGPEFLTYFQNEAQLEKSRLLSDRFSAERPKGSFSTLEIQRTEQGDSAMYLCASSRAGLNTGELFFGEGSRLTVL.

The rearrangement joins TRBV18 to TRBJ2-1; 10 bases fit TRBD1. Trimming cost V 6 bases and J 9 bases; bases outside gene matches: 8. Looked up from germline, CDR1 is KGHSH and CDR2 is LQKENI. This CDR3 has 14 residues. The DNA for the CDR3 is TGTGCCAGCTCCCAAGACAGGGGGCTAGGTGAGCAGTTCTTC. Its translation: CASSQDRGLGEQFF.

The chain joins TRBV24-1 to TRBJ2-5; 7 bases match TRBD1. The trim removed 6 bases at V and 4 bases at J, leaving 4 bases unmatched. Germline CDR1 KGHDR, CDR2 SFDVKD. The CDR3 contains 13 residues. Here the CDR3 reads CATSTGVGETQYF. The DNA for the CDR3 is TGTGCCACCAGTACAGGGGTGGGAGAGACCCAGTACTTC.

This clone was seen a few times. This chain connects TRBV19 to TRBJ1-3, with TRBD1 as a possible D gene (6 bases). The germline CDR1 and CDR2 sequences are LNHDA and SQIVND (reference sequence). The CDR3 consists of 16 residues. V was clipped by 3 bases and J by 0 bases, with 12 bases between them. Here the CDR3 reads CASSILGHNSGNTIYF. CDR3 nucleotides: TGTGCCAGTAGTATTCTGGGACATAACTCTGGAAACACCATATATTTT.

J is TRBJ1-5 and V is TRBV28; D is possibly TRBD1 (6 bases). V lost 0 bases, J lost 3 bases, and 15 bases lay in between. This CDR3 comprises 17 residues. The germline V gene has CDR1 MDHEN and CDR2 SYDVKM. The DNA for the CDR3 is TGTGCCAGCAGTTTATGGTTGCGGGGGGCAGACAATCAGCCCCAGCATTTT. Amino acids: CASSLWLRGADNQPQHF.

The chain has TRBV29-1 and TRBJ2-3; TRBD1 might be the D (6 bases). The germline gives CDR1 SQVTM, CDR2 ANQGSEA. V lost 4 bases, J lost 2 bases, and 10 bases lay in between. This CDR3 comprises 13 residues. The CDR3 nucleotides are TGCAGCGTTGTTGGGGGCCTCACAGATACGCAGTATTTT. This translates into CSVVGGLTDTQYF.

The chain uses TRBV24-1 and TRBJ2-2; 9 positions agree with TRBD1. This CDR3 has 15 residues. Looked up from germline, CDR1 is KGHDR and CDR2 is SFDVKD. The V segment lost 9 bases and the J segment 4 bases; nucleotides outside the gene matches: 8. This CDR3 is CATQPGQGFTGELFF. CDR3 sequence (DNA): TGTGCCACCCAACCGGGACAGGGATTCACCGGGGAGCTGTTTTTT.

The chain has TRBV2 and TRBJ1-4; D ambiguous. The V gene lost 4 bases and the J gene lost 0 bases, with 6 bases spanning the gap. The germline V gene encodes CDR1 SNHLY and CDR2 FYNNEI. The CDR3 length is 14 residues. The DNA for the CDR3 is TGTGCCAGCAGTGTGCAGACAACTAATGAAAAACTGTTTTTT. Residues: CASSVQTTNEKLFF.